The sequence of this T cell receptor beta chain was determined in a study of patients and donors after allogeneic stem cell transplantation. The germline CDR1 and CDR2 sequences are ENHRY and SYGVKD. The CDR3 is 16 amino acids. Trimming left V 0 bases short and J 9 bases short, with 20 bases between. TCRdb redid the calling of the RT-PCR reads with MiXCR, one entry per CDR3 protein. The table shows about a million distinct CDR3 sequences, with more than 15% occurring only once. This clonotype has at least ten counts. The specimen was blood, either unsorted or a sorted T cell fraction (not recorded which). This chain links TRBV10-3 with TRBJ1-1; D remains unclear. The origin of this receptor is a human donor who was either an allogeneic HSCT recipient or a stem cell or donor lymphocyte infusion donor (not recorded which). It is not recorded whose cells these are; they may come from a transplant donor. This CDR3 is CAISESITLFRPQAFF. The CDR3 nucleotides are TGTGCCATCAGTGAGTCGATAACCTTATTTAGACCTCAAGCTTTCTTT.